One sample yielded the 4 T cell receptor beta chains listed below, sequenced in a study of neurological immune-mediated disorders. TCRdb used MiXCR to reprocess the 5' RACE reads, holding one entry per CDR3 protein. The profile covers 85,000 to 100,000 distinct CDR3 sequences, with roughly 4% appearing a single time and roughly 6% taken by the ten largest. Sequenced sample: PBMCs. All receptors derive from a woman under 30 with multiple sclerosis.

This clonotype was seen ten or more times. V usage is TRBV5-1 and J usage is TRBJ1-3, with TRBD1 identical over 7 bases. Germline loops: CDR1 SGHRS, CDR2 YFSETQ. The CDR3 contains 14 residues. V gave up 4 bases and J gave up 4 bases; unmatched junction bases: 5. Here the CDR3 DNA reads TGCGCCAGCAGCGAAGGGACAGTCGGAAACACCATATATTTT. Translated: CASSEGTVGNTIYF.

In this sample, this clonotype turned up many times. The chain uses TRBV29-1 and TRBJ2-2; D ambiguous. Per germline, CDR1 SQVTM and CDR2 ANQGSEA. This CDR3 region has 13 residues. V lost 6 bases to trimming and J lost 0 bases, with 8 bases between them. The CDR3 bases are TGCAGCGTAGGGCAGCCGAACACCGGGGAGCTGTTTTTT. It encodes CSVGQPNTGELFF.

This clonotype was observed a handful of times. V and J are TRBV27 and TRBJ1-2, with D possibly TRBD1 on 6 matching bases. The CDR3 has 14 amino acids. CDR1 MNHEY and CDR2 SMNVEV come from the germline V gene (reference sequence). The V end lost 7 bases, the J end lost 4 bases, and 16 bases lay between the germline ends. The CDR3 spells CASKQGKSGYGYTF. The CDR3 nucleotides are TGTGCCAGCAAACAGGGAAAATCGGGCTATGGCTACACCTTC.

The table lists this clonotype with many counts. The V call is TRBV5-5, the J call TRBJ2-5, with 11 bases lining up with TRBD2. There are 16 residues in the CDR3. V trimming: 2 bases; J trimming: 4 bases; junction bases outside the gene matches: 7. The V gene's germline CDR1 is SGHKS and CDR2 YYEKEE (reference sequence). The chain's CDR3 is CASSFPPGTSGETQYF. CDR3 DNA sequence: TGTGCCAGCAGCTTCCCCCCCGGGACTAGCGGAGAGACCCAGTACTTC.